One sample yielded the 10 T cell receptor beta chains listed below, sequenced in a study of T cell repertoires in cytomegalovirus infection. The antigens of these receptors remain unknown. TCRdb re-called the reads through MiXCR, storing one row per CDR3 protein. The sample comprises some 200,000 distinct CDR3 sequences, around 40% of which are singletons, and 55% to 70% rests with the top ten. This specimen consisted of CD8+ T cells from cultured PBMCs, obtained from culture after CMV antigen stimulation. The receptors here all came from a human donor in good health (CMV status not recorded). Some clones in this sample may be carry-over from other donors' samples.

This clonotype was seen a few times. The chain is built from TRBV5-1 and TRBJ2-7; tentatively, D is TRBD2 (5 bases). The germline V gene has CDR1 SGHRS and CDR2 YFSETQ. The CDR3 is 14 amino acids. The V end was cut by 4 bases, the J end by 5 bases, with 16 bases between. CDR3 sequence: CASSASTRTDEQYF. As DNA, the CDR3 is TGCGCCAGCAGCGCTAGCACAAGAACGGACGAGCAGTACTTC.

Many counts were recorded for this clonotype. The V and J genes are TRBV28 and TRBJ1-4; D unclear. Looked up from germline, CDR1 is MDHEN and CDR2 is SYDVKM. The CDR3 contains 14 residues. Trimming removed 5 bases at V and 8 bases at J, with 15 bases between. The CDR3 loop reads CASSPELLREKLFF. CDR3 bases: TGTGCCAGCAGTCCCGAACTCCTAAGGGAAAAACTGTTTTTT.

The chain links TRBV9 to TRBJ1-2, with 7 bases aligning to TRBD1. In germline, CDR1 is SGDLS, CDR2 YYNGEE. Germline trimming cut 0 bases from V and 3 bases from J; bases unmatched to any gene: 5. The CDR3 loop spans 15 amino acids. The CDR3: CASSVANRGDYGYTF. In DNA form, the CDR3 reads TGTGCCAGCAGCGTAGCTAACAGGGGAGACTATGGCTACACCTTC.

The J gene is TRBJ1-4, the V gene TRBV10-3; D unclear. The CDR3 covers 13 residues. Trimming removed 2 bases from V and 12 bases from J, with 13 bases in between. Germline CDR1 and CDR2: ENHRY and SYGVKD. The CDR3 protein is CAISEGIWLELFF. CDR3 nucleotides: TGTGCCATCAGTGAGGGTATCTGGCTGGAACTGTTTTTT.

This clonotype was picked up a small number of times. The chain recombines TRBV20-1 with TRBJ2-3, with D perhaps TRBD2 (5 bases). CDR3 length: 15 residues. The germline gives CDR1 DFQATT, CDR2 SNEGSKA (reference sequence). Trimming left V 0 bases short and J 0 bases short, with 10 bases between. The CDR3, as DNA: TGCAGTGCTAGAGAGATCGGGGATAGCACAGATACGCAGTATTTT. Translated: CSAREIGDSTDTQYF.

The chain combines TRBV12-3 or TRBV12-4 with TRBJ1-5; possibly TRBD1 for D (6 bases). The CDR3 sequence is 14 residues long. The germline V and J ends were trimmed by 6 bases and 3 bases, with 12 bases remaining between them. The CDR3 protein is CASRPDRVNQPQHF. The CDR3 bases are TGTGCCAGCAGACCGGACAGAGTCAATCAGCCCCAGCATTTT.

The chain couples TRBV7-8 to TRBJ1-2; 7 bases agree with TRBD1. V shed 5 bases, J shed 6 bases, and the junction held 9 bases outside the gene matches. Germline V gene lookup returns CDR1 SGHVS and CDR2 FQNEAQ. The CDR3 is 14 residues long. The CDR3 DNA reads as TGTGCCAGCAGCCAAGGACAGGATTTGAATGGCTACACCTTC. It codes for CASSQGQDLNGYTF.

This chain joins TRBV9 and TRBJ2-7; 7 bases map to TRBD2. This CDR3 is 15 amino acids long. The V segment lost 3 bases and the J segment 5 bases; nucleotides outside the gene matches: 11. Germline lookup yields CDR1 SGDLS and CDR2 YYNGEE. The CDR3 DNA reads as TGTGCCAGCAGCGCTCCCCTCGGGGAGGGGCACGAGCAGTACTTC. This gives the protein CASSAPLGEGHEQYF. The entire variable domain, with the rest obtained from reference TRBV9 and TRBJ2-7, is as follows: DSGVTQTPKHLITATGQRVTLRCSPRSGDLSVYWYQQSLDQGLQFLIQYYNGEERAKGNILERFSAQQFPDLHSELNLSSLELGDSALYFCASSAPLGEGHEQYFGPGTRLTVT.

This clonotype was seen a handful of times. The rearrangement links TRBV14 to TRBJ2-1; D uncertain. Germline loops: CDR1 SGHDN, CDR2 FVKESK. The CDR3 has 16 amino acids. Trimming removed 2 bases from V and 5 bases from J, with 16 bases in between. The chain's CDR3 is CASSQLLGHGNNEQFF. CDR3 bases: TGTGCCAGCAGCCAACTCCTCGGGCATGGGAACAATGAGCAGTTCTTC.

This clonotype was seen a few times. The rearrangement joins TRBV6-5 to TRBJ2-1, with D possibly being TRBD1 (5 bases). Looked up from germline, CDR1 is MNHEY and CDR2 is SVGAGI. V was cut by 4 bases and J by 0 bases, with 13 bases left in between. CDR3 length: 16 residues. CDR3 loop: CASSSKTASSYNEQFF. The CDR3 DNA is TGTGCCAGCAGTTCCAAGACAGCTAGCTCCTACAATGAGCAGTTCTTC.